The 23 T cell receptor beta chains below were found in one sample sequenced in a study of identical twins. One entry per CDR3 protein results from TCRdb running MiXCR on the 5' RACE reads. The sample has 500,000 or so distinct CDR3 sequences, roughly a fifth seen once. This same sample was also part of a study on T cells expressing NK-cell markers.

Input material: CD4+ T cells sorted from blood. These receptors all stem from a young woman in good health.

V is TRBV20-1 and J is TRBJ2-7; TRBD1 matches 9 bases. Trimming removed 5 bases from V and 5 bases from J; junction bases left unmatched: 7. This CDR3 contains 13 residues. Germline CDR1 and CDR2: DFQATT and SNEGSKA (reference sequence). Here the CDR3 reads CSAQWDRVHEQYF. The CDR3 region has the DNA TGCAGTGCTCAATGGGACAGGGTACACGAGCAGTACTTC.

CDR3 DNA sequence: TGCAGTGCCCGGTACTACCCAGATACGCAGTATTTT. It codes for CSARYYPDTQYF. The rearrangement joins TRBV20-1 to TRBJ2-3, with D unclear. CDR1 is DFQATT, CDR2 SNEGSKA, per germline (reference sequence). V shed 6 bases and J shed 4 bases, with 11 bases lying between them. This CDR3 is 12 amino acids long.

The chain uses TRBV7-2 and TRBJ2-3; 9 positions match TRBD2. J lost 8 bases, V lost 5 bases, and 14 bases had no gene match. CDR3 size: 16 residues. Germline V gene data show CDR1 as SGHTA and CDR2 as FQGNSA. CDR3 sequence reads: CASSHAGLAKARTQYF. The CDR3 coding sequence is TGTGCCAGCAGCCACGCTGGACTAGCGAAGGCTCGTACGCAGTATTTT.

Only a few counts were recorded for this clonotype. CDR3 protein: CASSLTGGRSEQFF. As DNA, the CDR3 is TGTGCCAGCAGTTTAACGGGGGGCCGGTCTGAGCAGTTCTTC. V usage is TRBV12-3 or TRBV12-4 and J usage is TRBJ2-1; possible D gene TRBD2, 7 bases. This CDR3 spans 14 amino acids. V lost 2 bases and J 9 bases, leaving 14 bases between the germline ends.

This clonotype has more than one count but fewer than ten. The chain employs TRBV5-1 and TRBJ2-3; TRBD2 agrees at 7 bases. This CDR3 spans 16 amino acids. Germline lookup yields CDR1 SGHRS and CDR2 YFSETQ. The V and J ends lost 0 bases and 4 bases, in that order; junction bases with no gene match: 8. The CDR3 reads CASSLVASGSPDTQYF. The CDR3, as DNA: TGCGCCAGCAGCTTGGTCGCTAGCGGTTCCCCAGATACGCAGTATTTT.

V and J are TRBV29-1 and TRBJ2-1; TRBD2 matches at 8 bases. With 6 bases clipped from V and 3 bases from J, the junction kept 13 bases outside the gene matches. The germline CDR1 and CDR2 sequences are SQVTM and ANQGSEA. There are 16 residues in the CDR3. The CDR3, as DNA: TGCAGCGTCGGGCGGGGGGCCGCAACCTTCTACAATGAGCAGTTCTTC. This sequence encodes CSVGRGAATFYNEQFF.

This clonotype was detected ten times or more. This chain links TRBV5-1 with TRBJ2-1, with D possibly being TRBD1 (6 bases). The CDR3 runs 15 residues. V dropped 2 bases and J dropped 6 bases, with 15 bases sitting between them. Germline V gives CDR1 SGHRS, CDR2 YFSETQ. CDR3 sequence: CASSFDRPSGNEQFF. The CDR3, as DNA: TGCGCCAGCAGCTTTGACAGGCCATCTGGCAATGAGCAGTTCTTC.

Only a few counts were recorded for this clonotype. The chain employs TRBV20-1 and TRBJ2-7, with a possible D match to TRBD1 (5 bases). Germline CDR1 DFQATT, CDR2 SNEGSKA (reference sequence). This CDR3 region has 12 residues. V was clipped by 8 bases and J by 3 bases, with 14 bases between them. The CDR3 DNA follows: TGCAGTACAGCAAGGGGCAGCTACGAGCAGTACTTC. Translated, it gives CSTARGSYEQYF.

The V and J genes are TRBV20-1 and TRBJ1-2; no firm D call. Germline V CDR1 and CDR2: DFQATT, SNEGSKA (reference sequence). V was shortened by 5 bases and J by 6 bases, with 16 bases between the two germline ends. The CDR3 is made up of 13 amino acids. DNA for the CDR3: TGCAGTGCTTGGGGATCGCCCGGAGATGGCTACACCTTC. Translating it yields CSAWGSPGDGYTF.

This clonotype was counted between two and nine times. The chain links TRBV20-1 to TRBJ1-2; 9 nucleotides agree with TRBD1. V gave up 6 bases and J gave up 0 bases; unmatched junction bases: 5. Germline V lookup: CDR1 DFQATT, CDR2 SNEGSKA (reference sequence). CDR3 length: 14 residues. The CDR3 sequence is CSAWTGDSNYGYTF. In DNA form, the CDR3 reads TGCAGTGCCTGGACAGGGGATTCTAACTATGGCTACACCTTC.

V gene TRBV7-9 combines with J gene TRBJ1-2; D gene ambiguous. The CDR3 has 16 residues. Germline V lookup: CDR1 SEHNR, CDR2 FQNEAQ (reference sequence). V lost 3 bases, J lost 1 base, and 15 bases lay in between. Written as DNA, the CDR3 is TGTGCCAGCAGCTTCCTCATCAGCCGTGGTAACTATGGCTACACCTTC. It yields the protein CASSFLISRGNYGYTF.

V is TRBV5-5 and J is TRBJ2-1, with 8 bases fitting TRBD2. V dropped 4 bases and J dropped 3; count of bases not matched to a gene: 3. The V gene's germline CDR1 is SGHKS and CDR2 YYEKEE (reference sequence). CDR3 length equals 14 residues. The CDR3, as DNA: TGTGCCAGCAGCACCGGGACTAGCTACAATGAGCAGTTCTTC. Its translation is CASSTGTSYNEQFF.

This clonotype was counted at least ten times. The V gene is TRBV20-1, the J gene TRBJ1-2, with D possibly being TRBD1 (6 bases). Germline V gives CDR1 DFQATT, CDR2 SNEGSKA (reference sequence). Trimming stripped 4 bases from V and 8 bases from J, with 11 bases between. The CDR3 is 11 residues long. The CDR3 DNA reads as TGCAGTGCTACAGGGGTGCGAGGCTACACCTTC. It is translated as CSATGVRGYTF.

A few counts support this clonotype. This sequence joins TRBV11-2 and TRBJ2-5; D uncertain. Germline CDR1 SGHAT, CDR2 FQNNGV. This CDR3 comprises 16 residues. Trimming left V 3 bases short and J 2 bases short, with 16 bases between. CDR3 loop: CASSFVSLRQQETQYF. CDR3 DNA: TGTGCCAGCAGCTTCGTTTCGCTCAGACAACAAGAGACCCAGTACTTC.

In its sample, this clonotype was seen a few times. The gene calls are TRBV5-1 and TRBJ1-5; D not certain. Trimming left V 4 bases short and J 2 bases short, with 7 bases between. The CDR3 covers 13 residues. Germline V gene data show CDR1 as SGHRS and CDR2 as YFSETQ. This CDR3 reads CASSLIGNQPQHF. The CDR3 DNA follows: TGCGCCAGCAGCCTAATAGGCAATCAGCCCCAGCATTTT.

This clonotype was counted many times. The V call is TRBV5-1, the J call TRBJ2-1; TRBD2 matches 15 bases. Germline CDR1 reads SGHRS; CDR2 reads YFSETQ. J gave up 6 bases and V 6 bases, and 10 bases lay outside the gene matches. The CDR3 has 17 residues. The CDR3 reads CASTPRTSGREVNEQFF. Written as DNA, the CDR3 is TGCGCCAGCACCCCCCGGACTAGCGGGAGGGAAGTCAATGAGCAGTTCTTC.

J is TRBJ2-1 and V is TRBV10-3; 12 positions agree with TRBD2. Germline trimming cut 6 bases from V and 9 bases from J; bases unmatched to any gene: 6. Looked up from germline, CDR1 is ENHRY and CDR2 is SYGVKD. The CDR3 is 14 amino acids. CDR3 loop: CAIRPGLAGTEQFF. The CDR3 bases are TGTGCCATCAGGCCGGGACTAGCGGGCACTGAGCAGTTCTTC.

This clonotype occurred a few times. V gene TRBV5-1 combines with J gene TRBJ2-1, with TRBD2 matching over 8 bases. Unmatched junction bases numbered 2, after V lost 0 bases and J lost 0 bases. Germline V gives CDR1 SGHRS, CDR2 YFSETQ. CDR3 size: 16 residues. The DNA of the CDR3 is TGCGCCAGCAGCTTGGGCCTAGCGGGCTCCTACAATGAGCAGTTCTTC. Translated, it gives CASSLGLAGSYNEQFF.

This clonotype was seen a handful of times. The chain employs TRBV5-1 and TRBJ1-2; 10 nucleotides match TRBD1. CDR3 length: 14 residues. The germline V gene has CDR1 SGHRS and CDR2 YFSETQ. V lost 1 base and J lost 8; bases outside the gene matches: 5. As DNA, the CDR3 is TGCGCCAGCAGCTTGCCCGACAGGGGGCAAGGCTACACCTTC. It specifies CASSLPDRGQGYTF.

This clonotype was counted ten times or more. V gene TRBV18 combines with J gene TRBJ1-3; no firm D call. Germline loops: CDR1 KGHSH, CDR2 LQKENI. V was shortened by 9 bases and J by 0 bases, with 12 bases between the two germline ends. The CDR3 has 14 residues. The CDR3 DNA follows: TGTGCCAGTTCAGACTCAACCTCTGGAAACACCATATATTTT. Translated: CASSDSTSGNTIYF.

This clonotype was picked up a small number of times. The junction shows a germline mismatch at one end, possibly a read error. The chain uses TRBV20-1 and TRBJ2-7; D possibly matches TRBD1 or TRBD2 (6 bases each). CDR3 length: 11 residues. CDR1 is DFQATT and CDR2 is SNEGSKA in the germline V gene (reference sequence). The CDR3 protein is CSARDGQGRHF. The CDR3 DNA follows: TGCAGTGCTAGAGATGGGCAGGGGAGGCACTTC.

V is TRBV10-3 and J is TRBJ2-7; D gene ambiguous. The CDR3 is made up of 11 amino acids. Trimming cost V 7 bases and J 3 bases, with 7 bases left between them. Germline assignment: CDR1 ENHRY and CDR2 SYGVKD. CDR3 nucleotides: TGTGCCATCAAACAAGGCTACGAGCAGTACTTC. Residues: CAIKQGYEQYF.

This clonotype was seen ten or more times. The chain combines TRBV6-5 with TRBJ2-2; 10 bases fit TRBD2. Looked up from germline, CDR1 is MNHEY and CDR2 is SVGAGI. The CDR3 covers 17 residues. J lost 0 bases, V lost 4 bases, and 5 bases had no gene match. CDR3 amino acids: CASSFIGTSANTGELFF. CDR3 nucleotides: TGTGCCAGCAGTTTTATCGGGACTAGCGCGAACACCGGGGAGCTGTTTTTT.